This TCR beta chain was observed in a study of prognosis after radiotherapy for stage I lung cancer. This clonotype was seen repeatedly, ten times or more. With two-round multiplex PCR, TCR beta CDR3 sequences were amplified from genomic DNA. Gene-specific TRBV and TRBJ primers were used in PCR round one. TCRdb re-analysed the multiplex PCR reads in MiXCR, keeping a single row per CDR3 protein. The repertoire holds some 60,000 distinct CDR3 sequences, with around a quarter as singletons. Trimming took off 4 bases at V and 6 bases at J, with 10 bases between the two ends. This CDR3 spans 13 amino acids. The germline gives CDR1 SGHAT, CDR2 FQNNGV.

This chain joins TRBV11-2 and TRBJ1-3; D is possibly TRBD1 (6 bases). The material sequenced was PBMCs, taken before or after stereotactic body radiation therapy (not recorded which). The TCR sequence derives from a donor over 45 with non-small cell lung cancer. CDR3: CASSSGVQNTIYF. The DNA of the CDR3 is TGTGCCAGCAGCTCAGGGGTGCAAAACACCATATATTTT.